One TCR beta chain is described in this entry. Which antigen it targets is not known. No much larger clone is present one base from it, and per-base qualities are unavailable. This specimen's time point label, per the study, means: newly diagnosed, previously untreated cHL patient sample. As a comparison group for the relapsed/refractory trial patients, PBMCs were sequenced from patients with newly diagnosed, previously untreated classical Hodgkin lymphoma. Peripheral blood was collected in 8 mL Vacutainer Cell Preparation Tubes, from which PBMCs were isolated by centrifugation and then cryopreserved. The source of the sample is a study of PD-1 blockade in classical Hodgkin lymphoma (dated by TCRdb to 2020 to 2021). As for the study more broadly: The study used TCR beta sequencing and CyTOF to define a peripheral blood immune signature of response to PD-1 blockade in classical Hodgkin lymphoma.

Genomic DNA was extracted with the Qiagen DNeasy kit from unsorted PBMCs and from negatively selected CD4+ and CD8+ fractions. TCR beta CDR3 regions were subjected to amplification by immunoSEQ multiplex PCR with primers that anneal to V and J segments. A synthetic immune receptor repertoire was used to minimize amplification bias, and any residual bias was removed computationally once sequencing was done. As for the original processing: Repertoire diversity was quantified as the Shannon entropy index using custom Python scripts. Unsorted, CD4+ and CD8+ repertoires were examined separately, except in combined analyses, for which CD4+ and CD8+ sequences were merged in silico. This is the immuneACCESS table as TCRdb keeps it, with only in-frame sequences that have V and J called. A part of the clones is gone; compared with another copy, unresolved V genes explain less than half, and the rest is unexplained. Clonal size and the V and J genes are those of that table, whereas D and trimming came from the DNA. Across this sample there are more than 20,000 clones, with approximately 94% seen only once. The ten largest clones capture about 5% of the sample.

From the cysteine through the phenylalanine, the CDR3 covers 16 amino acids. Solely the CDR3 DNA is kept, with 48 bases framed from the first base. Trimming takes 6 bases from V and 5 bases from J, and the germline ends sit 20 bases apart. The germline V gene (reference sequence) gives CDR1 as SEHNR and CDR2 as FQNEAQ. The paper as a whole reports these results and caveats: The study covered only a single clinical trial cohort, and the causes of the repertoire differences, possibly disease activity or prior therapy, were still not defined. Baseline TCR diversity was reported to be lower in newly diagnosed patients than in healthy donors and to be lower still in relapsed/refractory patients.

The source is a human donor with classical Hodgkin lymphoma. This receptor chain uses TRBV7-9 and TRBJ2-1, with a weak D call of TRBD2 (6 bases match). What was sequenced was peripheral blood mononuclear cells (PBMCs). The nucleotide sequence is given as TGTGCCAGCAGTCGACCCCAGCGGGCGGGACACAATGAGCAGTTCTTC. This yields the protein CASSRPQRAGHNEQFF.